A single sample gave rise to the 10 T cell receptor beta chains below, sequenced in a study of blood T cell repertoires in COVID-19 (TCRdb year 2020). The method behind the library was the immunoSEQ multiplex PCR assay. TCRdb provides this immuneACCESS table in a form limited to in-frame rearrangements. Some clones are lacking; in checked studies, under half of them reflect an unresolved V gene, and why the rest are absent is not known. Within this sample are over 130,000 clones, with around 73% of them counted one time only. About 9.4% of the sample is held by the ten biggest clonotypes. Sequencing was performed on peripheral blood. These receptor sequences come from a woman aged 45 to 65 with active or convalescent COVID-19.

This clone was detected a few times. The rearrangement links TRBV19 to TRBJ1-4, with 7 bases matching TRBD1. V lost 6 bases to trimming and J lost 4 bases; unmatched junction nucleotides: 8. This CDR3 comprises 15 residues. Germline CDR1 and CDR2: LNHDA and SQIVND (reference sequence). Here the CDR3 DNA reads TGTGCCAGTAGGGGGACAGCTCGGAGTAATGAAAAACTGTTTTTT. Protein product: CASRGTARSNEKLFF.

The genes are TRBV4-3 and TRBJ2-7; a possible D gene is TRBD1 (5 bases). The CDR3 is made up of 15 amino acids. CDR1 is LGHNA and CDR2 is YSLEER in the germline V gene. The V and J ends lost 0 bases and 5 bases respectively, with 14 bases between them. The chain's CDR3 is CASSQDYLDIHEQYF. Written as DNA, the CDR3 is TGCGCCAGCAGCCAAGATTATTTGGACATCCACGAGCAGTACTTC.

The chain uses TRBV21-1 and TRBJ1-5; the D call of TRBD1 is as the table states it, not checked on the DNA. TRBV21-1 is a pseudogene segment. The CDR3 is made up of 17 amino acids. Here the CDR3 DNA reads TGTGCCAGCAGCAACCGGGACAGGACGCGTCTGTCTCAGCCCCAGCATTTT. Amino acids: CASSNRDRTRLSQPQHF.

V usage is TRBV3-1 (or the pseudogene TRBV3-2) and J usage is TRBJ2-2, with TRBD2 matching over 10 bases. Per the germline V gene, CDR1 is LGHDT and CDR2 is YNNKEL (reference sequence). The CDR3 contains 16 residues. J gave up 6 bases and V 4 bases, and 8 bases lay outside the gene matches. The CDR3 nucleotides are TGTGCCAGCAGCCCCCTAATTAGCGGGGGGTCCGGGGAGCTGTTTTTT. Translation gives CASSPLISGGSGELFF.

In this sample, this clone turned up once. The CDR3 region is CASSFRLDRLGDEQFF. The CDR3 DNA is TGTGCCAGCAGTTTCCGCTTGGACAGGCTTGGGGATGAGCAGTTCTTC. The genes are TRBV27 and TRBJ2-1; TRBD1 agrees at 7 bases. Looked up from germline, CDR1 is MNHEY and CDR2 is SMNVEV (reference sequence). This CDR3 is 16 amino acids long. V shed 3 bases, J shed 8 bases, and the junction held 13 bases outside the gene matches.

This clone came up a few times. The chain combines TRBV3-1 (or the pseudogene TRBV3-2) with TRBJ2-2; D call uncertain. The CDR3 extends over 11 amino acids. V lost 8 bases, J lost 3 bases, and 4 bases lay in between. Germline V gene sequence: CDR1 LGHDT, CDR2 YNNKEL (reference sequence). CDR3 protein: CASRDTGELFF. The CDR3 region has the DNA TGTGCCAGCCGGGACACCGGGGAGCTGTTTTTT.

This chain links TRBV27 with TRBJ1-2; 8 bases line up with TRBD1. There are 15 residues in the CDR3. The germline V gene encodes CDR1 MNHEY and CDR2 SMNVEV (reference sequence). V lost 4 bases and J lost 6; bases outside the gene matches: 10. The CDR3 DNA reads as TGTGCCAGCAGTTCAAGGAGGACAGGGAAGGATGGCTACACCTTC. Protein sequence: CASSSRRTGKDGYTF.

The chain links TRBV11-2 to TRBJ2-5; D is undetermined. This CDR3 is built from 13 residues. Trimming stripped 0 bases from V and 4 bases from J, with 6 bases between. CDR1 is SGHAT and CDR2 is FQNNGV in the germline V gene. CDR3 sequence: CASSLDHLETQYF. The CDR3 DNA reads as TGTGCCAGCAGCTTAGACCACTTAGAGACCCAGTACTTC. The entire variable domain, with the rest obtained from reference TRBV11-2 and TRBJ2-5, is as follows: EAGVAQSPRYKIIEKRQSVAFWCNPISGHATLYWYQQILGQGPKLLIQFQNNGVVDDSQLPKDRFSAERLKGVDSTLKIQPAKLEDSAVYLCASSLDHLETQYFGPGTRLLVL.

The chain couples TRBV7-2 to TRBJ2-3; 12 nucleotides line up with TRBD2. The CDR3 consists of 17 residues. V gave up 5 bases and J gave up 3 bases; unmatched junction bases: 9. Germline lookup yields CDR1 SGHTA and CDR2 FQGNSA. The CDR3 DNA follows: TGTGCCAGCAGCACTTCTAGGCTAGCGGGAGGGACAGATACGCAGTATTTT. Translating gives CASSTSRLAGGTDTQYF.

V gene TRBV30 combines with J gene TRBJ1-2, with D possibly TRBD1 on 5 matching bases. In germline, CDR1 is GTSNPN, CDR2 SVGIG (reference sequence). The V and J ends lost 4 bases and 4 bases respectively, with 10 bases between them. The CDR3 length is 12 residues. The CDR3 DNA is TGTGCCTGGACCACAACAGGCTATGGCTACACCTTC. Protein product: CAWTTTGYGYTF.